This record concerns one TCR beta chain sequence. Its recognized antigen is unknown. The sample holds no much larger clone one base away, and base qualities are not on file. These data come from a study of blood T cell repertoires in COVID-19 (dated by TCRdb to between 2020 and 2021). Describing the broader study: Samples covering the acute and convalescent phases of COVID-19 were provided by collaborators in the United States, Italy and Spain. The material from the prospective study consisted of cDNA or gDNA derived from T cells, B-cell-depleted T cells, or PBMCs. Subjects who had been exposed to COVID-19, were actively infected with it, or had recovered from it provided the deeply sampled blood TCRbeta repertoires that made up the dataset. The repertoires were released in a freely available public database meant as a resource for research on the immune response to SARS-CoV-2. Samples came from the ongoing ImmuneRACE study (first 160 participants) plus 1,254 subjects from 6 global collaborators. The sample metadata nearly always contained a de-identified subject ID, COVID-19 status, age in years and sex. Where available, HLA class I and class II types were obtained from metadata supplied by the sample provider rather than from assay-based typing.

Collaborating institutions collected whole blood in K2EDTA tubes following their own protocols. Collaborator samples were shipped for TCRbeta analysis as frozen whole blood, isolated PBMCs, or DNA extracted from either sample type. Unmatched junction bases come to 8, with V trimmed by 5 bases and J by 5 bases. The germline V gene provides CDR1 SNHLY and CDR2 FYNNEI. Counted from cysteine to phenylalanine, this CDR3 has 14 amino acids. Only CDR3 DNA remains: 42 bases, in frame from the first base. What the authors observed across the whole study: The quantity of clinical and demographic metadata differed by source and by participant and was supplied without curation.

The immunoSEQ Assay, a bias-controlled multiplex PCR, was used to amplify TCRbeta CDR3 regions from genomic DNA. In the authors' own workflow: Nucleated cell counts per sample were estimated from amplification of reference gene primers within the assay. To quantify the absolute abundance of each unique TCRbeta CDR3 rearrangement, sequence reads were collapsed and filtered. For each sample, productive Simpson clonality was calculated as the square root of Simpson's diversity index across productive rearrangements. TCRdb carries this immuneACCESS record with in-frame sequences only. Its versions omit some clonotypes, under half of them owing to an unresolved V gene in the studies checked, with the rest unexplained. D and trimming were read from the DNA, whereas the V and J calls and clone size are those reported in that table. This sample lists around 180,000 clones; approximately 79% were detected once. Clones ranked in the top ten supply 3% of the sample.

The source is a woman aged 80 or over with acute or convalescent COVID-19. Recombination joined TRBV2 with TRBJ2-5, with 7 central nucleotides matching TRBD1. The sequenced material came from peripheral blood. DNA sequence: TGTGCCAGCAGTAAGGGGGCCCTGAGCGAGACCCAGTACTTC. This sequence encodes CASSKGALSETQYF.